The present T cell receptor beta chain was sequenced within a study of persistence of HIV-infected CD4 T cells. Study-wide findings and caveats: Proviral oligoclonality tracked with TCR oligoclonality within the same sorted cells.

The libraries were made with immunoSEQ version 4 in survey mode. The protocol was immunoSEQ multiplex PCR, while the TCRdb copy is restricted to in-frame clones and leaves out a portion. The repertoire includes about 32,000 clones, 70% of them detected once, and about 1.5% sits in the top ten. With regard to this clone: The antigen is not known.

The germline gives CDR1 SNHLY, CDR2 FYNNEI. The junction had 8 bases not matched to a gene; V was cut back by 7 bases and J by 5 bases. The CDR3 covers 16 residues. An overlapping HIV-1 Gag peptide pool stimulated these cells at 0.95 to 1 ug/peptide/mL. Responding CD4+ T cells were sorted by upregulation of both CD40 ligand and CD69. Donors had CD4+ T cell counts above 400 cells/uL and were CMV-seropositive. Anti-CD28/CD49d costimulation, CD40-blocking antibody and enfuvirtide were given to CD8-depleted PBMCs for under 20 hours. The TCR comes from an adult man with HIV who was CMV-seropositive. This material consisted of CD4+ T cells sorted from PBMCs after roughly 18-hour stimulation, taken from a patient who received antiretroviral therapy. This chain joins TRBV2 and TRBJ2-2; the match to TRBD1 covers 12 bases. This chain's CDR3 is CASTFPGQGATGELFF. As DNA, the CDR3 is TGTGCCAGCACTTTCCCGGGACAGGGGGCAACCGGGGAGCTGTTTTTT.